A single sample is the source of the 32 T cell receptor beta chains below, sequenced in a study of cytomegalovirus exposure and HLA in healthy donors. Primers: 60 Vbeta forward and 13 Jbeta reverse. Profiling relied on immunoSEQ multiplex PCR, and the TCRdb table lists in-frame clones only, not all of them. Altogether 80,000 to 90,000 clones are present, roughly 79% being singletons, with the ten largest covering about 2%. The sequenced sample was PBMCs. These receptors were collected from a woman aged 25-40 years in good health and CMV-seronegative.

Of note for this clone: One end of the junction fails to match germline, which may point to a read error. The rearrangement joins TRBV7-9 to TRBJ2-5, with D possibly matching TRBD2 (6 bases). Germline V CDR1 and CDR2: SEHNR, FQNEAQ (reference sequence). The CDR3 spans 13 residues. CDR3 bases: TGTTCCAGCAGCTTAGCCGGAGGGGAGACCCAGTACTTC. Translated: CSSSLAGGETQYF.

CDR3 DNA sequence: TGTGCCAGCAGTTTCCACTCGACTAGCGGGAGCACAGATACGCAGTATTTT. Translated: CASSFHSTSGSTDTQYF. This rearrangement joins TRBV28 to TRBJ2-3; 10 nucleotides agree with TRBD2. CDR3 length equals 17 residues. V lost 3 bases, J lost 0 bases, and 6 bases stayed unmatched. Germline lookup yields CDR1 MDHEN and CDR2 SYDVKM.

V gene TRBV4-1 combines with J gene TRBJ2-7, with 8 bases lining up with TRBD2. From germline, CDR1 is MGHRA and CDR2 YSYEKL. The CDR3 is 15 amino acids. J was trimmed by 4 bases and V by 4 bases; bases with no gene match: 9. The CDR3 region is CASSRSVAGSYEQYF. The DNA for the CDR3 is TGCGCCAGCAGCCGATCAGTAGCGGGGTCATACGAGCAGTACTTC.

V and J are TRBV21-1 and TRBJ1-1; the DNA was not used to check the table's D call, TRBD1. TRBV21-1 is noted as a pseudogene. This CDR3 region has 18 residues. CDR3 region: CASSKPPAGTGVHTEAFF. CDR3 in DNA: TGTGCCAGCAGCAAACCACCTGCAGGGACAGGGGTCCACACTGAAGCTTTCTTT.

J is TRBJ1-2 and V is TRBV6-1; D is ambiguous. V was shortened by 6 bases and J by 6 bases, with 8 bases between the two germline ends. Germline lookup yields CDR1 MNHNS and CDR2 SASEGT. The CDR3 runs to 11 residues. CDR3 protein: CASSNSDGYTF. In DNA, the CDR3 is TGTGCCAGCAGCAACTCGGATGGCTACACCTTC.

The V call is TRBV18, the J call TRBJ1-2; 9 nucleotides agree with TRBD1. The V and J ends lost 3 bases and 7 bases, in that order; junction bases with no gene match: 6. This CDR3 has 14 amino acids. Looked up from germline, CDR1 is KGHSH and CDR2 is LQKENI. CDR3 in amino acids: CASSPNQDRGGYTF. The CDR3 DNA is TGTGCCAGCTCACCCAACCAGGACAGGGGTGGCTACACCTTC.

This rearrangement joins TRBV7-9 to TRBJ2-7, with 14 bases that match TRBD2. Looked up from germline, CDR1 is SEHNR and CDR2 is FQNEAQ (reference sequence). The CDR3 spans 15 residues. The V gene end was trimmed by 5 bases and the J gene end by 3 bases; junction bases not matched to a gene: 3. DNA for the CDR3: TGTGCCAGCAGCGGAGGGACTAGCGGGAGCTACGAGCAGTACTTC. This translates into CASSGGTSGSYEQYF.

The genes are TRBV27 and TRBJ1-2, with 9 positions matching TRBD1. Trimming took 6 bases from V and 5 from J; bases not matched to a gene: 7. The germline V gene encodes CDR1 MNHEY and CDR2 SMNVEV (reference sequence). The CDR3 totals 14 residues. The CDR3 DNA reads TGTGCCAGCAGCAGCCGGGACAGGGTATATGGCTACACCTTC. Translating it yields CASSSRDRVYGYTF.

The chain recombines TRBV18 with TRBJ2-7; 7 nucleotides agree with TRBD2. V lost 4 bases to trimming and J lost 7 bases; unmatched junction nucleotides: 13. The CDR3 consists of 15 residues. Germline V lookup: CDR1 KGHSH, CDR2 LQKENI. The CDR3 DNA reads as TGTGCCAGCTCACTGGATGCGGGTATAGCGGGTGAGCAGTACTTC. Translation: CASSLDAGIAGEQYF.

CDR3 residues: CASSVKLGTSGLTNTGELFF. The CDR3 DNA sequence: TGTGCCAGCAGCGTGAAGTTAGGGACTAGCGGGTTAACTAACACCGGGGAGCTGTTTTTT. The chain has TRBV9 and TRBJ2-2, with 12 bases identical to TRBD2. CDR1 is SGDLS and CDR2 is YYNGEE in the germline V gene. The CDR3 loop spans 20 amino acids. V was clipped by 2 bases and J by 2 bases; unmatched bases: 13.

V usage is TRBV28 and J usage is TRBJ1-2; 11 bases are shared with TRBD1. V lost 8 bases to trimming and J lost 7 bases; unmatched junction nucleotides: 3. There are 12 residues in the CDR3. Germline lookup yields CDR1 MDHEN and CDR2 SYDVKM. CDR3 sequence (DNA): TGTGCCAGCGGACAGGGGGCTAGTGGCTACACCTTC. Protein: CASGQGASGYTF.

The V call is TRBV18, the J call TRBJ2-7, with 8 bases matching TRBD1. This CDR3 is 14 amino acids long. V shed 1 base, J shed 6 bases, and the junction held 5 bases outside the gene matches. CDR1 and CDR2 from the germline V gene are KGHSH and LQKENI. The DNA for the CDR3 is TGTGCCAGCTCACCACTGGACAGGGTCGTCGAGCAGTACTTC. This sequence encodes CASSPLDRVVEQYF.

The chain has TRBV5-1 and TRBJ2-7; TRBD1 is a possible D gene (5 bases). Trimming removed 6 bases from V and 1 base from J, with 14 bases in between. CDR3 length: 14 amino acids. From germline, CDR1 is SGHRS and CDR2 YFSETQ. In DNA form, the CDR3 reads TGCGCCAGCAACGCAGGGATCAATTCCTACGAGCAGTACTTC. Its protein product is CASNAGINSYEQYF. Full variable domain (remainder filled in from reference TRBV5-1 and TRBJ2-7): KAGVTQTPRYLIKTRGQQVTLSCSPISGHRSVSWYQQTPGQGLQFLFEYFSETQRNKGNFPGRFSGRQFSNSRSEMNVSTLELGDSALYLCASNAGINSYEQYFGPGTRLTVT.

V usage is TRBV7-3 and J usage is TRBJ2-2; 9 bases align to TRBD2. Per germline, CDR1 SGHTA and CDR2 FQGTGA. V was clipped by 3 bases and J by 6 bases; unmatched bases: 8. The CDR3 length is 16 residues. CDR3 sequence reads: CASSFIAGDVPGELFF. In DNA form, the CDR3 reads TGTGCCAGCAGCTTTATAGCGGGAGACGTACCCGGGGAGCTGTTTTTT.

Here the CDR3 reads CASSLDRRDQPQHF. In DNA form, the CDR3 reads TGTGCCAGCAGCTTAGATCGCAGGGATCAGCCCCAGCATTTT. V gene TRBV7-2 combines with J gene TRBJ1-5; a weak D match, TRBD1 (5 bases). V dropped 1 base and J dropped 5 bases, with 9 bases sitting between them. The length of the CDR3 is 14 residues. Germline CDR1 and CDR2: SGHTA and FQGNSA.

V usage is TRBV19 and J usage is TRBJ2-6; tentatively, D is TRBD1 (6 bases). Germline V lookup: CDR1 LNHDA, CDR2 SQIVND (reference sequence). V was clipped by 5 bases and J by 0 bases, with 14 bases between them. The CDR3 length is 17 residues. Written as DNA, the CDR3 is TGTGCCAGTAGTCTCGACGACAGGCTCTCTGGGGCCAACGTCCTGACTTTC. Amino acid sequence: CASSLDDRLSGANVLTF.

The V and J genes are TRBV6-1 and TRBJ2-5, with 8 bases aligning to TRBD2. The CDR3 spans 13 residues. J lost 2 bases, V lost 7 bases, and 3 bases had no gene match. Germline V lookup: CDR1 MNHNS, CDR2 SASEGT. The CDR3: CASTTSGQETQYF. The CDR3 nucleotides read TGTGCCAGCACCACTAGCGGACAAGAGACCCAGTACTTC.

The chain links TRBV4-1 to TRBJ2-1; 9 positions match TRBD2. V lost 0 bases, J lost 10 bases, and 7 bases stayed unmatched. The CDR3 totals 15 residues. Germline V gene lookup returns CDR1 MGHRA and CDR2 YSYEKL. The DNA for the CDR3 is TGCGCCAGCAGCCAAGAATCCCGGCTAGCGGGAGAGCAGTTCTTC. It specifies CASSQESRLAGEQFF.

The rearrangement joins TRBV19 to TRBJ2-7; no firm D call. Trimming stripped 6 bases from V and 4 bases from J, with 13 bases between. The CDR3 runs to 13 residues. Looked up from germline, CDR1 is LNHDA and CDR2 is SQIVND (reference sequence). CDR3 loop: CASSPVGLYEQYF. The DNA for the CDR3 is TGTGCCAGTAGCCCCGTTGGCCTTTACGAGCAGTACTTC.

The chain is built from TRBV29-1 and TRBJ2-5; TRBD2 matches at 15 bases. The CDR3 totals 18 residues. V shed 7 bases, J shed 9 bases, and the junction held 21 bases outside the gene matches. The germline V gene has CDR1 SQVTM and CDR2 ANQGSEA. The CDR3 reads CSAVDPGLAGGGVLAQYF. The CDR3 DNA is TGCAGCGCCGTCGACCCGGGACTAGCGGGAGGCGGAGTTCTCGCCCAGTACTTC.

The genes are TRBV18 and TRBJ2-1; a weak D match, TRBD2 (5 bases). The CDR3 length is 17 residues. In germline, CDR1 is KGHSH, CDR2 LQKENI. The germline V and J ends were trimmed by 5 bases and 0 bases, with 17 bases remaining between them. As DNA, the CDR3 is TGTGCCAGCTCAGCGCAACTAGGAAAGAGCTCCTACAATGAGCAGTTCTTC. It specifies CASSAQLGKSSYNEQFF.

The chain carries TRBV25-1 and TRBJ1-2, with unresolved D. CDR1 and CDR2 from the germline V gene are MGHDK and SYGVNS. The V gene lost 3 bases and the J gene lost 4 bases, with 21 bases spanning the gap. This CDR3 has 17 amino acids. The CDR3 coding sequence is TGTGCCAGCAGTGACACCGGGATAGGGATCCACCTCTATGGCTACACCTTC. Amino acids: CASSDTGIGIHLYGYTF.

This clone was observed a few times. The chain carries TRBV29-1 and TRBJ2-1; D is possibly TRBD2 (5 bases). The CDR3 sequence is 14 residues long. Trimming pared 4 bases from V and 3 bases from J, leaving 13 bases between. The V gene's germline CDR1 is SQVTM and CDR2 ANQGSEA. In DNA form, the CDR3 reads TGCAGCGTTGGGACTGACATTTTCTACAATGAGCAGTTCTTC. Its protein is CSVGTDIFYNEQFF.

The chain carries TRBV2 and TRBJ2-3; possibly TRBD2 for D (6 bases). Trimming took off 3 bases at V and 2 bases at J, with 12 bases between the two ends. Looked up from germline, CDR1 is SNHLY and CDR2 is FYNNEI. This CDR3 contains 15 residues. The CDR3 loop is CASSESTRATDTQYF. DNA for the CDR3: TGTGCCAGCAGTGAGTCGACTAGGGCCACAGATACGCAGTATTTT.

This sequence joins TRBV15 and TRBJ1-2, with D possibly TRBD1 on 6 matching bases. The V gene lost 0 bases and the J gene lost 3 bases, with 8 bases spanning the gap. CDR3 size: 14 residues. Germline values: CDR1 LNHNV, CDR2 YYDKDF (reference sequence). This CDR3 reads CATSRDRTDYGYTF. The CDR3 nucleotides are TGTGCCACCAGCAGAGATCGGACAGACTATGGCTACACCTTC.

The gene calls are TRBV27 and TRBJ1-5; 9 positions agree with TRBD1. The CDR3 loop spans 18 amino acids. The germline V gene has CDR1 MNHEY and CDR2 SMNVEV (reference sequence). V dropped 5 bases and J dropped 1; count of bases not matched to a gene: 12. Here the CDR3 reads CASSPTRWTGVSNQPQHF. In DNA form, the CDR3 reads TGTGCCAGCAGTCCGACAAGGTGGACAGGGGTGAGCAATCAGCCCCAGCATTTT.

V is TRBV19 and J is TRBJ2-7; maybe TRBD1 (6 bases). Per the germline V gene, CDR1 is LNHDA and CDR2 is SQIVND (reference sequence). Trimming took off 3 bases at V and 4 bases at J, with 19 bases between the two ends. The CDR3 is made up of 16 amino acids. Here the CDR3 reads CASSMRGTRAHYEQYF. CDR3 DNA: TGTGCCAGTAGTATGAGGGGGACGCGGGCCCATTACGAGCAGTACTTC.

This clone has a single count. The CDR3 sequence: CASCPGGVYNSPLHF. CDR3 nucleotide sequence: TGCGCCAGCTGCCCAGGCGGGGTTTATAATTCACCCCTCCACTTT. The gene calls are TRBV5-1 and TRBJ1-6; no clear D. Trimming pared 7 bases from V and 4 bases from J, leaving 15 bases between. This CDR3 has 15 residues. CDR1 and CDR2 from the germline V gene are SGHRS and YFSETQ.

The rearrangement links TRBV2 to TRBJ2-7, with TRBD2 as a possible D gene (5 bases). This CDR3 is built from 12 residues. Per germline, CDR1 SNHLY and CDR2 FYNNEI. The germline V and J ends were trimmed by 6 bases and 5 bases, with 11 bases remaining between them. The CDR3 DNA reads as TGTGCCAGCAGGACTAAACAGAACGAGCAGTACTTC. It is translated as CASRTKQNEQYF.

The CDR3 spells CASSIPGTGVHEQYF. CDR3 sequence (DNA): TGTGCCAGCTCAATACCCGGGACAGGGGTCCACGAGCAGTACTTC. This chain joins TRBV18 and TRBJ2-7; TRBD1 aligns across 10 bases. Germline CDR1 KGHSH, CDR2 LQKENI. CDR3 length equals 15 residues. Trimming cost V 5 bases and J 5 bases; bases outside gene matches: 9. Full variable domain (rest looked up from reference TRBV18 and TRBJ2-7): NAGVMQNPRHLVRRRGQEARLRCSPMKGHSHVYWYRQLPEEGLKFMVYLQKENIIDESGMPKERFSAEFPKEGPSILRIQQVVRGDSAAYFCASSIPGTGVHEQYFGPGTRLTVT.

The V call is TRBV6-5, the J call TRBJ1-1, with a weak D call TRBD1 (6 bases). Germline CDR1 is MNHEY and CDR2 is SVGAGI. Deletions cut 5 bases from V and 11 bases from J, with 15 bases between. The CDR3 length is 12 residues. CDR3 DNA: TGTGCCAGCAGTGAAGTCCCCCAGGGGGCTTTCTTT. Protein product: CASSEVPQGAFF.

This chain connects TRBV28 to TRBJ2-3, with 7 positions matching TRBD2. This CDR3 is built from 16 residues. J was trimmed by 4 bases and V by 7 bases; bases with no gene match: 14. Germline CDR1 reads MDHEN; CDR2 reads SYDVKM. The CDR3 here is CASNLGSFRGADTQYF. CDR3 nucleotides: TGTGCCAGCAACTTAGGTAGTTTTCGGGGGGCAGATACGCAGTATTTT. The variable domain in full, with the rest retrieved from reference TRBV28 and TRBJ2-3, is DVKVTQSSRYLVKRTGEKVFLECVQDMDHENMFWYRQDPGLGLRLIYFSYDVKMKEKGDIPEGYSVSREKKERFSLILESASTNQTSMYLCASNLGSFRGADTQYFGPGTRLTVL.